The 9 T cell receptor beta chains below all came from one sample that was sequenced in a study of blood T cell repertoires in COVID-19 (TCRdb year 2020). The library was prepared using the immunoSEQ multiplex PCR assay. The clones in this table, taken by TCRdb from immuneACCESS, are in-frame only. Not every clone is retained; where verified, under half of the shortfall comes from an unresolved V gene, and the cause of the rest is unknown. The sample table records about 50,000 clones; about 83% of these occur just once. The ten largest clones capture roughly 2.1% of the sample. The sequencing sample was made of peripheral blood. The source is a woman in her fifties or sixties with acute or convalescent COVID-19.

J is TRBJ2-5 and V is TRBV29-1, with TRBD2 as a possible D gene (5 bases). Trimming removed 4 bases at V and 5 bases at J, with 11 bases between. The CDR3 consists of 12 residues. Germline V lookup: CDR1 SQVTM, CDR2 ANQGSEA. The CDR3 spells CSVVSGLETQYF. CDR3 sequence (DNA): TGCAGCGTTGTCTCGGGGTTGGAGACCCAGTACTTC.

This clone has just one count. The gene calls are TRBV4-1 and TRBJ2-5; 14 bases are a match to TRBD2. J gave up 5 bases and V 4 bases, and 9 bases lay outside the gene matches. The CDR3 has 17 amino acids. Per germline, CDR1 MGHRA and CDR2 YSYEKL. For the CDR3, the DNA is TGCGCCAGCAGCCCACCCGGACTAGCGGGGGGTCAGGAGACCCAGTACTTC. It translates to CASSPPGLAGGQETQYF.

The genes are TRBV30 and TRBJ1-6, with 7 bases aligning to TRBD1. This CDR3 contains 13 residues. CDR1 and CDR2 (germline): GTSNPN, SVGIG (reference sequence). The V segment lost 4 bases and the J segment 8 bases; nucleotides outside the gene matches: 5. The CDR3 loop is CAWKGQTDSPLHF. The CDR3 nucleotides read TGTGCCTGGAAGGGACAGACTGATTCACCCCTCCACTTT.

The chain uses TRBV7-9 and TRBJ2-1; D possibly corresponds to TRBD2 (6 bases). The germline V gene encodes CDR1 SEHNR and CDR2 FQNEAQ (reference sequence). V dropped 3 bases and J dropped 9 bases, with 15 bases sitting between them. The CDR3 sequence is 14 residues long. CDR3 residues: CASSFDRVGGEQFF. The CDR3 DNA reads TGTGCCAGCAGCTTCGATAGGGTGGGGGGTGAGCAGTTCTTC.

The chain links TRBV24-1 to TRBJ2-7; 9 positions match TRBD1. The CDR3 totals 16 residues. Germline V lookup: CDR1 KGHDR, CDR2 SFDVKD. Trimming removed 4 bases from V and 3 bases from J; junction bases left unmatched: 9. CDR3 region: CATSDSGTGRFYEQYF. In DNA form, the CDR3 reads TGTGCCACCAGTGACTCCGGGACAGGGAGGTTCTACGAGCAGTACTTC.

The V call is TRBV21-1, the J call TRBJ2-3; the table's D call TRBD2 went unverified against the DNA. TRBV21-1 is labeled a pseudogene. This CDR3 contains 17 residues. The CDR3 nucleotides read TGTGCCAGCAGCCCCCTGGAGGAATGGGCGGACACAGATACGCAGTATTTT. Encoded protein: CASSPLEEWADTDTQYF.

The chain links TRBV5-1 to TRBJ1-1, with 7 bases fitting TRBD1. The V and J ends lost 4 bases and 4 bases, in that order; junction bases with no gene match: 10. Germline CDR1 and CDR2: SGHRS and YFSETQ. The CDR3 is 15 residues long. CDR3 sequence reads: CASSIYRGRGTEAFF. The DNA of the CDR3 is TGCGCCAGCAGCATTTACAGGGGAAGAGGCACTGAAGCTTTCTTT. The variable domain in full, completed from reference TRBV5-1 and TRBJ1-1, reads KAGVTQTPRYLIKTRGQQVTLSCSPISGHRSVSWYQQTPGQGLQFLFEYFSETQRNKGNFPGRFSGRQFSNSRSEMNVSTLELGDSALYLCASSIYRGRGTEAFFGQGTRLTVV.

The chain carries TRBV7-3 and TRBJ2-1; D unresolved. The CDR3 sequence is 13 residues long. The V end was cut by 5 bases, the J end by 5 bases, with 10 bases between. Germline values: CDR1 SGHTA, CDR2 FQGTGA. The CDR3 loop reads CASSERGHNEQFF. For the CDR3, the DNA is TGTGCCAGCAGCGAAAGAGGCCACAATGAGCAGTTCTTC.

The chain joins TRBV6-5 to TRBJ1-2, with 12 bases that match TRBD1. J was trimmed by 8 bases and V by 0 bases; bases with no gene match: 7. Per the germline V gene, CDR1 is MNHEY and CDR2 is SVGAGI. The CDR3 length is 16 residues. CDR3 nucleotides: TGTGCCAGCAGTTACTCACCCCGGGACAGGGGGCGCGGCTACACCTTC. Its protein is CASSYSPRDRGRGYTF.